This T cell receptor beta chain was identified during a study of CXCR3-negative and CXCR3-positive naive CD8 T cells. Notes on the study in general: Naive cells with CXCR3 showed TRB CDR3s that were more hydrophobic than those in CXCR3-negative naive cells. High diversity, comparable across both naive subsets, contrasted with much lower diversity in memory CD8+ cells.

Preparation of TRB cDNA libraries relied on 5' RACE carrying UMI labels. TCRdb re-called the 5' RACE reads and shows each CDR3 protein once, DNA omitted. The listing contains about 150,000 distinct CDR3 sequences. For this clonotype: What it recognizes is unknown.

Germline assignment: CDR1 SEHNR and CDR2 FQNEAQ (reference sequence). This CDR3 has 15 residues. The receptor was isolated from a human donor in good health. Some clones in this sample may be carry-over from other donors' samples. The sequenced sample consisted of naive CXCR3+ CD8+ T cells from blood. Subset described: CD45RO-CCR7+CD27+CD95- naive CD8+ T cells expressing CXCR3 (TNR3+). J is TRBJ2-7 and V is TRBV7-9; TCRdb returns TRBD1, unconfirmable since there is no DNA. CDR3 in amino acids: CASSWRDRGSYEQYF.